This T cell receptor beta chain was sequenced for a study of blood T cell repertoires in COVID-19 (dated by TCRdb to 2018 to 2020). For the study in its entirety: Samples covering the acute and convalescent phases of COVID-19 were provided by collaborators in the United States, Italy and Spain. The material from the prospective study consisted of cDNA or gDNA derived from T cells, B-cell-depleted T cells, or PBMCs. Deeply sampled blood TCRbeta repertoires from subjects exposed to, actively infected with, or recovered from COVID-19 were included in the dataset. A freely available public database, intended as a resource for researchers studying the immune response to SARS-CoV-2, is where the repertoires were released. The samples were drawn from two sources: the first 160 participants of the ongoing ImmuneRACE study, and 1,254 subjects contributed by 6 global collaborators. The sample metadata nearly always contained a de-identified subject ID, COVID-19 status, age in years and sex. Where available, HLA class I and class II types were obtained from metadata supplied by the sample provider rather than from assay-based typing. The paper's findings and limits, for the study overall: Clinical and demographic metadata were provided uncurated, with the amount varying by source and participant.

V gives up 4 bases and J gives up 12 bases, and the segment between their germline ends measures 15 bases. The CDR3 holds 12 amino acids from the cysteine to the phenylalanine. Of the read, only the CDR3 DNA is kept; its 36 bases are in frame from base 1. As encoded in the germline V gene, CDR1 is MNHEY while CDR2 is SVGAGI. TCRbeta CDR3 regions were amplified from genomic DNA by means of the immunoSEQ Assay, a bias-controlled multiplex PCR. The authors' pipeline ran thus. The number of nucleated cells in each sample was estimated by amplification of reference gene primers within the assay. Sequence reads were collapsed and filtered to measure the absolute abundance of every unique TCRbeta CDR3 rearrangement. For each sample, productive Simpson clonality was calculated as the square root of Simpson's diversity index over productive rearrangements. What TCRdb holds here is the immuneACCESS table cut down to in-frame rearrangements. Part of the clones is not present; checked against another copy, under half of the missing clones reflect an unresolved V gene, and the others are unexplained. The DNA gave D and trimming, while V, J and clone size come from that table. The sample yields fewer than 350,000 clones; roughly 85% were counted once. Around 4% of the sample is in the top ten clones.

Enrolling through a virtual design, the prospective study's participants ranged in age from roughly 18 to 89 years and lived across around 25 United States geographic areas. In the prospective study, participants were assigned to cohorts based on the clinical history participants reported in a screening survey and a study questionnaire. Mobile phlebotomists in the prospective study collected whole blood, serum and a nasopharyngeal or oropharyngeal swab from every participant. Over a roughly 2-month period, participants in the prospective study had the option of providing additional blood draws and questionnaires. Blood samples from the prospective study were shipped frozen or at room temperature prior to DNA extraction. On this clone: What antigen it recognizes has not been identified. Qualities for individual bases were not recorded, and no much larger clone is one base off.

Sample: PBMCs or T cells enriched from blood (not recorded which). The chain uses TRBV6-5 and TRBJ1-1, with an unclear D gene assignment. The sequence came from a woman aged 40 to 50 with acute COVID-19. The CDR3 region: CASSSAREMPFF. The sequenced DNA is TGTGCCAGCAGTTCCGCCCGGGAGATGCCTTTCTTT.